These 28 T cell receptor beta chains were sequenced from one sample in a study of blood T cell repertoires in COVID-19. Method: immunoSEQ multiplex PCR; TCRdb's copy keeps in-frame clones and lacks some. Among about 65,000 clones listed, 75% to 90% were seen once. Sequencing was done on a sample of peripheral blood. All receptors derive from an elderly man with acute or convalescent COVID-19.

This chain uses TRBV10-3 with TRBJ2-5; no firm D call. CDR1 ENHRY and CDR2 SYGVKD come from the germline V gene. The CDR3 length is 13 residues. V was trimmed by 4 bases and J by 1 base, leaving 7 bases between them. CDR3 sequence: CAISANSQETQYF. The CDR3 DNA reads TGTGCCATCAGTGCTAACAGCCAAGAGACCCAGTACTTC.

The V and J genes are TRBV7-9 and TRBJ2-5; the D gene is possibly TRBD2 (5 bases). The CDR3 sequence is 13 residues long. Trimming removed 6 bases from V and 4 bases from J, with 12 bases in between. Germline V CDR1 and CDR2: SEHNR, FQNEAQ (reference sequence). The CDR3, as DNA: TGTGCCAGCAGTCGGGGTATTGGAGAGACCCAGTACTTC. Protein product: CASSRGIGETQYF.

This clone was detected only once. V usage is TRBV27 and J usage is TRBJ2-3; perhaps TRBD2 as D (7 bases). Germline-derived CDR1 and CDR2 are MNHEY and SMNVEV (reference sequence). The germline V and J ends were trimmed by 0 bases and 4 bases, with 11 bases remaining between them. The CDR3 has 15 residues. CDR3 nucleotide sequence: TGTGCCAGCAGTTTATCGGGGGGGCTGTCAGATACGCAGTATTTT. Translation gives CASSLSGGLSDTQYF.

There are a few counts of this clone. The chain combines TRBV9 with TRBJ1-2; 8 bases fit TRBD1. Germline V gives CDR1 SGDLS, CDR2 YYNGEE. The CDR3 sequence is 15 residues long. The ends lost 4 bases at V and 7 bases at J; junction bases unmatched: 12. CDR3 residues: CASSLTRQGQSGYTF. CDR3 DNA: TGTGCCAGCAGCCTCACGAGACAGGGGCAAAGTGGCTACACCTTC.

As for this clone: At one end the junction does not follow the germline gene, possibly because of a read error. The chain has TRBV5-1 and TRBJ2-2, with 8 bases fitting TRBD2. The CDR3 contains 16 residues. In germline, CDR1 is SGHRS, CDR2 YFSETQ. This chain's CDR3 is CASSLAGGRNIGELFF. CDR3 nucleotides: TGCGCCAGCAGCTTGGCGGGGGGGCGTAACATCGGGGAGCTGTTTTTT.

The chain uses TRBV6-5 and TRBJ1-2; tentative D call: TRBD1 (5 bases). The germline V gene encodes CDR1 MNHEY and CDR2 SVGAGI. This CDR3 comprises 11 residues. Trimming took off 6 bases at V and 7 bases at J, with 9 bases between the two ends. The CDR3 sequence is CASRGTSGYTF. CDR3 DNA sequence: TGTGCCAGCAGGGGGACTTCTGGCTACACCTTC.

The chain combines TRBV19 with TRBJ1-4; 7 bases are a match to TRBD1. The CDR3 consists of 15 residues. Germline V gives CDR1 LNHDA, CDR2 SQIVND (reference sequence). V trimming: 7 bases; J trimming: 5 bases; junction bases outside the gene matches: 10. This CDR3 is CASKRRTGSNEKLFF. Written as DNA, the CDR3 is TGTGCCAGTAAGCGACGGACAGGTTCAAATGAAAAACTGTTTTTT.

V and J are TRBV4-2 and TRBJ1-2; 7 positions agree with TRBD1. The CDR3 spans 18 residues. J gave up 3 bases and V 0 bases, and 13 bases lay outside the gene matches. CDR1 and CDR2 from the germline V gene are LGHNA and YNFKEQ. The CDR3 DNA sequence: TGTGCCAGCAGCCAAGATGGGGCAGGGGGATTGAAGGACTATGGCTACACCTTC. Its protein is CASSQDGAGGLKDYGYTF.

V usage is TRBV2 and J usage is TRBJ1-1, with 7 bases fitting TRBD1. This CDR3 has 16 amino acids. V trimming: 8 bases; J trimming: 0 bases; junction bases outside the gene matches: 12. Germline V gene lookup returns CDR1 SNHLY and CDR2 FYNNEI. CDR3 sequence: CASGQEGVILNTEAFF. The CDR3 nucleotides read TGTGCCAGCGGACAGGAGGGGGTAATTCTGAACACTGAAGCTTTCTTT.

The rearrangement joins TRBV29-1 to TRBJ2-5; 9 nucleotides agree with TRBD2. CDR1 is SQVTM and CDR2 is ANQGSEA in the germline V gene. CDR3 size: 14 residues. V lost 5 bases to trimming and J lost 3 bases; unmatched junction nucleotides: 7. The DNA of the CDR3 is TGCAGCGTTTTGCGGAGACTAGCGGAAGAGACCCAGTACTTC. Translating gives CSVLRRLAEETQYF.

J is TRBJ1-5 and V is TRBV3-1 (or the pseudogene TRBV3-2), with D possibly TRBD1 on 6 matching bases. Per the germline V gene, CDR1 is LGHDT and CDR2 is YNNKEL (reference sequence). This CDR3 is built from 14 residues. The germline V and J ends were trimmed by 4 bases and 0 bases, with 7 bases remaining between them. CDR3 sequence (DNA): TGTGCCAGCAGCCGACAGGCTAGCAATCAGCCCCAGCATTTT. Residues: CASSRQASNQPQHF.

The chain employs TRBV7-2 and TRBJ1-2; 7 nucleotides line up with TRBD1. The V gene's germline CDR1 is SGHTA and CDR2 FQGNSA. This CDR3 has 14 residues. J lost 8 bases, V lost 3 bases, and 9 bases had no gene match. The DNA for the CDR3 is TGTGCCAGCAGCTTCAGGAGACAGGGAGGAGGCTACACCTTC. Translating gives CASSFRRQGGGYTF.

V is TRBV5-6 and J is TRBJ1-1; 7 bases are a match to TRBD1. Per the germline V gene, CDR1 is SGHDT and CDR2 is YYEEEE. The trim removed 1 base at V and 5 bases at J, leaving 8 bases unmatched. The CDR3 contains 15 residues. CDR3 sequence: CASSLKGGDWTEAFF. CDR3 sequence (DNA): TGTGCCAGCAGCTTGAAAGGGGGCGACTGGACTGAAGCTTTCTTT. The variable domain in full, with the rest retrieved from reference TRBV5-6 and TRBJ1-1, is DAGVTQSPTHLIKTRGQQVTLRCSPKSGHDTVSWYQQALGQGPQFIFQYYEEEERQRGNFPDRFSGHQFPNYSSELNVNALLLGDSALYLCASSLKGGDWTEAFFGQGTRLTVV.

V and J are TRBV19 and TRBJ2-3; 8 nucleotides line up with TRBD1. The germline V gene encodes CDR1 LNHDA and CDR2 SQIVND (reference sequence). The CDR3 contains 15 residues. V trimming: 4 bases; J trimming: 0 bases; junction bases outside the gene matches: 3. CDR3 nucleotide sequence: TGTGCCAGTAGTAGCACAGGGGGTAGCACAGATACGCAGTATTTT. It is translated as CASSSTGGSTDTQYF.

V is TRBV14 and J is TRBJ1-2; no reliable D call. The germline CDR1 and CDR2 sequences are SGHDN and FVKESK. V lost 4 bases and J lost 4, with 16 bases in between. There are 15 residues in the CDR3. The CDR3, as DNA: TGTGCCAGCAGCCTCCAGCTTCCGGGATTCTATGGCTACACCTTC. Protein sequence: CASSLQLPGFYGYTF.

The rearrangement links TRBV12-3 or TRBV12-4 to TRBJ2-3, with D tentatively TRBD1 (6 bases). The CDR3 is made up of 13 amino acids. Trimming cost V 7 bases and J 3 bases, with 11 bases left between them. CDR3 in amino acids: CASTPDRTDTQYF. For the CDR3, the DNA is TGTGCCAGCACCCCCGACAGGACAGATACGCAGTATTTT.

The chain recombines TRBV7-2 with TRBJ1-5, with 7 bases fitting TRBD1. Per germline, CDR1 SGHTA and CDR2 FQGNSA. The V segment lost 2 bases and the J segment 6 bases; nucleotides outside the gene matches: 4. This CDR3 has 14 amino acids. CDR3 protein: CASSLYRGSQPQHF. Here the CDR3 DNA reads TGTGCCAGCAGCTTATACAGGGGATCTCAGCCCCAGCATTTT.

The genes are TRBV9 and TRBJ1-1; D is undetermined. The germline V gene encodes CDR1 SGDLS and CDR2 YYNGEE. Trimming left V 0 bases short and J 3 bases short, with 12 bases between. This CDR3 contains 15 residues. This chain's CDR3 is CASSVVGGKDTEAFF. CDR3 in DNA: TGTGCCAGCAGCGTAGTGGGAGGTAAGGACACTGAAGCTTTCTTT.

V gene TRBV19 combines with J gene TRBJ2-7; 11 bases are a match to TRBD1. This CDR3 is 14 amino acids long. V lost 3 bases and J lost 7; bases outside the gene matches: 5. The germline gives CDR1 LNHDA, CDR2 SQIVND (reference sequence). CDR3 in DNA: TGTGCCAGTAGTATCGGGACAGGGGGAATTGAGCAGTACTTC. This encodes CASSIGTGGIEQYF.

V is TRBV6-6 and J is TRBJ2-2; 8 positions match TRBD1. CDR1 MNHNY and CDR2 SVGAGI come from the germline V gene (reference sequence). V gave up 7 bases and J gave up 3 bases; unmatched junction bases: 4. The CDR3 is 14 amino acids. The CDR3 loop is CASTPGQDTGELFF. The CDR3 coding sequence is TGTGCCAGCACCCCGGGACAGGACACCGGGGAGCTGTTTTTT.

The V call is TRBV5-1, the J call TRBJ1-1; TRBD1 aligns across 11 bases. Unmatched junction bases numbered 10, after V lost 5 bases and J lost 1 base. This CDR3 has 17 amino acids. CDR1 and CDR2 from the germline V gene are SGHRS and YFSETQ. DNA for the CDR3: TGCGCCAGCAGTACTGGACAGGGGGCGCCGGGGAACACTGAAGCTTTCTTT. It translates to CASSTGQGAPGNTEAFF.

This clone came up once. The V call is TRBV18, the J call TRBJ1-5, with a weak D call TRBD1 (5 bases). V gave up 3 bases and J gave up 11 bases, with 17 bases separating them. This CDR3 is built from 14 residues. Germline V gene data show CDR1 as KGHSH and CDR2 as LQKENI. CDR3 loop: CASSPAQGQDTQHF. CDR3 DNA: TGTGCCAGCTCACCGGCGCAGGGTCAAGACACCCAGCATTTT.

The DNA for the CDR3 is TGTGCCAGCAGCCAGGCGGGAGTTTTAGAGCAGTTCTTC. This codes for CASSQAGVLEQFF. The chain is built from TRBV3-1 (or the pseudogene TRBV3-2) and TRBJ2-1, with TRBD2 matching over 7 bases. There are 13 residues in the CDR3. The germline CDR1 and CDR2 sequences are LGHDT and YNNKEL (reference sequence). V lost 3 bases to trimming and J lost 10 bases; unmatched junction nucleotides: 6.

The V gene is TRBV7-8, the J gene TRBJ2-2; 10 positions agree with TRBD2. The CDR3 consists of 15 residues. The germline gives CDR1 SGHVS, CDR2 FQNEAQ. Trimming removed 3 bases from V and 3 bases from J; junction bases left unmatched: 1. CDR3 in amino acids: CASSLGTSDTGELFF. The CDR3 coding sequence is TGTGCCAGCAGCTTGGGGACTAGCGACACCGGGGAGCTGTTTTTT.

The CDR3 coding sequence is TGTGCCACCAGCAGAGTGTTTGGGCAGGGGGCTGAAAAACTGTTTTTT. Its translation is CATSRVFGQGAEKLFF. The chain uses TRBV15 and TRBJ1-4; TRBD1 aligns across 8 bases. CDR1 and CDR2 from the germline V gene are LNHNV and YYDKDF (reference sequence). J lost 7 bases, V lost 1 base, and 8 bases had no gene match. The CDR3 runs to 16 residues. Looking up the rest from reference TRBV15 and TRBJ1-4 gives the full variable domain: DAMVIQNPRYQVTQFGKPVTLSCSQTLNHNVMYWYQQKSSQAPKLLFHYYDKDFNNEADTPDNFQSRRPNTSFCFLDIRSPGLGDTAMYLCATSRVFGQGAEKLFFGSGTQLSVL.

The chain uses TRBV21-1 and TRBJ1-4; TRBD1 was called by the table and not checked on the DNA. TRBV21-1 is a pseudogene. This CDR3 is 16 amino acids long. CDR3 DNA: TGTGCCAGCATAACCTGCCCGGGACAGAGTAATGAAAAACTGTTTTTT. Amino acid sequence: CASITCPGQSNEKLFF.

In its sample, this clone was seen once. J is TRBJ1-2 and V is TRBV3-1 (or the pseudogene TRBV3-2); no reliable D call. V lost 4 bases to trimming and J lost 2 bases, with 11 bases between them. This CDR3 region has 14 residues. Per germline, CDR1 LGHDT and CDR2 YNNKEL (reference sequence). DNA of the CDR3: TGTGCCAGCAGCCGAACGTCGGTAAACTATGGCTACACCTTC. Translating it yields CASSRTSVNYGYTF.

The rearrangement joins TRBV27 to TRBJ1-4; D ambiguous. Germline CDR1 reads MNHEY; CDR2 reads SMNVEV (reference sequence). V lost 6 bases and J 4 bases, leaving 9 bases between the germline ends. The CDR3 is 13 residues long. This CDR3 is CASRRTDNEKLFF. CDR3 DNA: TGTGCCAGCAGACGAACAGATAATGAAAAACTGTTTTTT.